Described below is a single T cell receptor beta chain sequence and its context. Its target is unknown. The record originates from a study of T cell responses to AZD1222 COVID-19 vaccine. This CDR3 is 14 amino acids long. V was trimmed by 4 bases and J by 2 bases, leaving 11 bases between them. CDR1 and CDR2 (germline): SQVTM, ANQGSEA. The table came from immunoSEQ multiplex PCR; TCRdb's copy has only in-frame clones and leaves some out. Of about 110,000 clones detected, 92% appear once; the ten largest clones hold approximately 1.2%. Findings of the study overall: After the peak T cell response, and only then, were repertoires sampled.

The chain is built from TRBV29-1 and TRBJ2-2, with D possibly matching TRBD1 (6 bases). The sample in question was peripheral blood, obtained on day 0 of AZD1222 vaccination. This TCR came from an adult in good health. The CDR3: CSVGRDTNTGELFF. For the CDR3, the DNA is TGCAGCGTTGGCCGGGACACCAACACCGGGGAGCTGTTTTTT.